One TCR beta chain is described in this entry. The antigen is unknown. PCR amplification relied on 60 Vbeta primers (plus 13 Jbeta primers). The method was immunoSEQ multiplex PCR; TCRdb's version includes in-frame clones alone and lacks a portion of them. The sample holds 150,000 to 200,000 clones; roughly three quarters are singletons and the top ten take less than 15%. The record originates from a study of cytomegalovirus exposure and HLA in healthy donors. Study summary: A data release that came early held 75 million to 85 million unique TCRs from HLA-typed donors. General study points: It was in a later analysis that TCR association rates were seen to vary by HLA locus, highest for DRB1 and lowest for HLA-C.

The CDR3 totals 12 residues. The V end was cut by 6 bases, the J end by 9 bases, with 17 bases between. Germline values: CDR1 GTSNPN, CDR2 SVGIG (reference sequence). The sequencing input was PBMCs. V usage is TRBV30 and J usage is TRBJ1-1, with D possibly TRBD1 on 6 matching bases. The TCR sequence derives from a woman between 45 and 60 years old in good health and CMV-seropositive. The CDR3 DNA follows: TGTGCCTGCGACAGGCACCAAAGCCAAGCTTTCTTT. Translating it yields CACDRHQSQAFF. Combining the CDR3 with reference TRBV30 and TRBJ1-1 gives the whole variable domain SQTIHQWPATLVQPVGSPLSLECTVEGTSNPNLYWYRQAAGRGLQLLFYSVGIGQISSEVPQNLSASRPQDRQFILSSKKLLLSDSGFYLCACDRHQSQAFFGQGTRLTVV.